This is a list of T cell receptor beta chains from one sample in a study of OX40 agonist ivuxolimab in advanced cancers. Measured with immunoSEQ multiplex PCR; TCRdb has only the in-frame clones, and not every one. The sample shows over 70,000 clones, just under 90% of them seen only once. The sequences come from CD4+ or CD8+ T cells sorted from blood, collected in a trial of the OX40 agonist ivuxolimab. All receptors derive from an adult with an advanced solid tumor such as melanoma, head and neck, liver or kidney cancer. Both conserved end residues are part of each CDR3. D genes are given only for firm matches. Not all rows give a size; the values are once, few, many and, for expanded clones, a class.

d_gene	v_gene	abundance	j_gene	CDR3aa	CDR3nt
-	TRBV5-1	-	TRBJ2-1	CASSLAGEGYNEQFF	TGCGCCAGCAGCTTGGCGGGAGAAGGCTACAATGAGCAGTTCTTC
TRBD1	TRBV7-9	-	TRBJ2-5	CASSFGTGGQETQYF	TGTGCCAGCAGCTTTGGGACAGGGGGCCAGGAGACCCAGTACTTC
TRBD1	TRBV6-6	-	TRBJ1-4	CASRRGDRVNEKLFF	TGTGCCAGCAGGCGGGGGGACAGGGTAAATGAAAAACTGTTTTTT
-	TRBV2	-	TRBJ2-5	CASSDLAYQETQYF	TGTGCCAGCAGTGATTTAGCGTACCAAGAGACCCAGTACTTC
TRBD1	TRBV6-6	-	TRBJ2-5	CASRRQGAGETQYF	TGTGCCAGCAGAAGACAGGGGGCTGGAGAGACCCAGTACTTC
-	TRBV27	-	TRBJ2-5	CASSWVVDQETQYF	TGTGCCAGCAGTTGGGTAGTAGACCAAGAGACCCAGTACTTC
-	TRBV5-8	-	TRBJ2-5	CASSLVRGRTSETQYF	TGTGCCAGCAGCCTCGTACGGGGGAGAACGTCAGAGACCCAGTACTTC
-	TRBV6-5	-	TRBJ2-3	CASSYTFGGGSDTQYF	TGTGCCAGCAGTTATACTTTTGGCGGGGGCTCCGATACGCAGTATTTT
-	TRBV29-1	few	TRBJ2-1	CSVEFPRGLLAGEQFF	TGCAGCGTTGAATTCCCCCGTGGCCTATTAGCAGGTGAGCAGTTCTTC
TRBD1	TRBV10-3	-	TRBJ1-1	CAISGRGGMNTEAFF	TGTGCCATCAGTGGCAGGGGGGGTATGAACACTGAAGCTTTCTTT
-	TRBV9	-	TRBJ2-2	CASSDRDHTGELFF	TGTGCCAGCAGCGACCGGGACCATACCGGGGAGCTGTTTTTT
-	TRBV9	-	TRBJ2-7	CASSPRLLPYEQYF	TGTGCCAGCAGCCCTCGACTACTGCCCTACGAGCAGTACTTC
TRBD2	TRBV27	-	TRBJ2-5	CASSLRASGSHLQETQYF	TGTGCCAGCAGTTTGCGGGCTAGCGGGAGTCACCTGCAAGAGACCCAGTACTTC
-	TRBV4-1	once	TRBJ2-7	CASSQDRGSSYEQYF	TGCGCCAGCAGCCAAGACAGGGGAAGCTCCTACGAGCAGTACTTC
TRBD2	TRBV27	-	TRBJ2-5	CASSQIRAGVETQYF	TGTGCCAGCAGCCAGATCAGAGCGGGAGTGGAGACCCAGTACTTC
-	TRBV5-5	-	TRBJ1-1	CASSLVQGISITEAFF	TGTGCCAGCAGCTTGGTACAGGGTATTTCAATTACTGAAGCTTTCTTT
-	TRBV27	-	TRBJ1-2	CASSQRNNYGYTF	TGTGCCAGCAGCCAAAGAAATAACTATGGCTACACCTTC
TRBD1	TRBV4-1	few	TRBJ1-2	CASSQIGTGFGYTF	TGCGCCAGCAGCCAAATAGGGACAGGGTTCGGCTACACCTTC
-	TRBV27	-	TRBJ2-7	CASSLDPGPPYEQYF	TGTGCCAGCAGTTTAGATCCGGGGCCTCCCTACGAGCAGTACTTC
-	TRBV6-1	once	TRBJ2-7	CASKRDTSSYEQYF	TGTGCCAGCAAAAGGGACACATCTTCCTACGAGCAGTACTTC
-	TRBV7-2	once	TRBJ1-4	CASSPRTATNEKLFF	TGTGCCAGCAGCCCTCGGACAGCAACTAATGAAAAACTGTTTTTT
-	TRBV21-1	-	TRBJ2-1	CASSRPPGSDFEQFF	TGTGCCAGCAGCCGGCCCCCGGGGTCGGACTTTGAGCAGTTCTTC
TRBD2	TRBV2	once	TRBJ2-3	CASRPGLGSTDTQYF	TGTGCCAGCAGGCCGGGACTAGGAAGCACAGATACGCAGTATTTT
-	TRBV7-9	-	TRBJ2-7	CASSVHAGEQYF	TGTGCCAGCAGCGTACATGCGGGGGAGCAGTACTTC
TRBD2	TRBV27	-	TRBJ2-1	CASSSGLAGNNEQFF	TGTGCCAGCAGTTCCGGACTAGCGGGAAACAATGAGCAGTTCTTC
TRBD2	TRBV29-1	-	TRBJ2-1	CSVEASGITNEQFF	TGCAGCGTTGAGGCCAGCGGGATAACCAATGAGCAGTTCTTC
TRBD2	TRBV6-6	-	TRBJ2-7	CASSFGLADNEQYF	TGTGCCAGCAGCTTCGGACTAGCGGATAACGAGCAGTACTTC